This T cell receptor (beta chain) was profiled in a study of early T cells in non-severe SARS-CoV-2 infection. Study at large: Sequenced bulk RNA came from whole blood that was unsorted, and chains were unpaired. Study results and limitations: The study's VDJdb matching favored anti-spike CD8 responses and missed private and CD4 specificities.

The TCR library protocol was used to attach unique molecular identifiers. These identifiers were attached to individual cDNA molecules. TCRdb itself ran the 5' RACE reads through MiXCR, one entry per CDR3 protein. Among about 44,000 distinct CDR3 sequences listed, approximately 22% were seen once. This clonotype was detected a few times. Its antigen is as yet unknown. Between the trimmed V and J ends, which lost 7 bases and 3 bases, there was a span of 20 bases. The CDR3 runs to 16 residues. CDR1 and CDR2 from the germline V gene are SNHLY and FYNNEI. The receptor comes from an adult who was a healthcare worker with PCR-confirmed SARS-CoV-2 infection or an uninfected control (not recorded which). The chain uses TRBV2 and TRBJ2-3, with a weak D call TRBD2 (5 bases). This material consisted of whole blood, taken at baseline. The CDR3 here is CASTLEDSRWTDTQYF. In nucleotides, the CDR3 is TGTGCCAGCACCCTAGAGGACTCCCGGTGGACAGATACGCAGTATTTT.